Included here is one T cell receptor beta chain sequence, with context. No antigen is known for it. The data were obtained in a study of OX40 agonist ivuxolimab in advanced cancers. Study-level results: More expanded clones were found, on average, in CD8+ than in CD4+ T cells.

The data were produced by immunoSEQ multiplex PCR, yet TCRdb's version contains in-frame clones alone and is incomplete. The sample shows roughly 28,000 clones, 75% to 90% of them seen only once. CDR3 size: 17 residues. Trimming removed 0 bases from V and 2 bases from J, with 16 bases in between. Germline values: CDR1 MGHRA, CDR2 YSYEKL. The V call is TRBV4-1, the J call TRBJ2-5, with D possibly being TRBD2 (5 bases). This TCR was sampled from an adult with an advanced solid tumor such as melanoma, head and neck, liver or kidney cancer. Sample: CD4+ or CD8+ T cells sorted from blood, taken in a trial of the OX40 agonist ivuxolimab. The CDR3, as DNA: TGCGCCAGCAGCCAAGAGCAGGAGCGGCCAACACAAGAGACCCAGTACTTC. Amino acids: CASSQEQERPTQETQYF.